The clone carrying this T cell receptor (beta chain) was seen once. The protocol was immunoSEQ multiplex PCR, while the TCRdb copy is restricted to in-frame clones and leaves out a portion. Seen here are some 230,000 clones, 70% to 90% observed once, and the top ten hold 10% to 13%. Trimming cost V 5 bases and J 3 bases, with 14 bases left between them. CDR3 length: 14 amino acids. In germline, CDR1 is MNHEY, CDR2 SVGAGI. The sample originates from a study of blood T cell repertoires in COVID-19. This clonotype originated in a woman aged 50 to 60 with COVID-19, enrolled during active disease. The V call is TRBV6-5, the J call TRBJ2-7, with a possible D match to TRBD1 (6 bases). Sequencing was done on a sample of peripheral blood. CDR3 nucleotide sequence: TGTGCCAGCAGTCCCTGGGCGACAGGCTACGAGCAGTACTTC. It yields the protein CASSPWATGYEQYF.